This is a list of T cell receptor beta chains from one sample in a study of beta chain features in type 1 diabetes. The assay was immunoSEQ multiplex PCR, and TCRdb's table has in-frame clones only and misses some. The table lists 450,000 to 550,000 clones, around 28% of them singletons, with 0.06% to 0.07% in the top ten. The sequencing input was naive CD4+ T cells from blood. The receptors derive from a man aged 18-30 years in good health. Each CDR3 is given with its conserved first and last residue. The D gene is left open where the match is weak. Not all rows give a size; the values are once, few, many and, for expanded clones, a class.

TRBV4-1	NA	NA	TRBJ2-4	CASSRAVLNIQYF	TGCGCCAGCAGCCGAGCAGTCCTAAACATTCAGTACTTC
TRBV7-2	TRBD1	few	TRBJ2-4	CASSADRERAKNIQYF	TGTGCCAGCAGCGCAGACAGGGAACGAGCCAAAAACATTCAGTACTTC
TRBV18	NA	NA	TRBJ2-1	CASSPPSVADNEQFF	TGTGCCAGCTCACCACCGTCGGTAGCGGACAATGAGCAGTTCTTC
TRBV15	NA	NA	TRBJ2-7	CATSRDTGYEQYF	TGTGCCACCAGCAGAGATACAGGGTACGAGCAGTACTTC
TRBV9	NA	NA	TRBJ2-1	CASSPRGMHNEQFF	TGTGCCAGCAGCCCTAGGGGGATGCACAATGAGCAGTTCTTC
TRBV18	NA	NA	TRBJ1-2	CASSPSAGGPTSYGYTF	TGTGCCAGCTCTCCTAGCGCCGGGGGCCCAACGAGCTATGGCTACACCTTC
TRBV4-3	NA	few	TRBJ1-2	CASSQEWQNNYGYTF	TGCGCCAGCAGCCAAGAGTGGCAGAATAACTATGGCTACACCTTC
TRBV6-5	TRBD2	few	TRBJ2-5	CASSSVAGDSVVTQYF	TGTGCCAGCAGTTCCGTAGCGGGAGATTCGGTAGTGACCCAGTACTTC
TRBV7-9	NA	few	TRBJ2-5	CASSWGRARQETQYF	TGTGCCAGCAGCTGGGGAAGGGCCCGACAAGAGACCCAGTACTTC
TRBV30	NA	few	TRBJ2-7	CAWRAKQGRHEQYF	TGTGCCTGGAGGGCAAAGCAGGGGAGGCACGAGCAGTACTTC
TRBV10-3	NA	NA	TRBJ2-7	CAISQGTYEQYF	TGTGCCATCAGTCAGGGGACCTACGAGCAGTACTTC
TRBV29-1	TRBD2	few	TRBJ2-1	CSAGASGPYNEQFF	TGCAGCGCCGGGGCTAGCGGGCCGTACAATGAGCAGTTCTTC
TRBV5-6	TRBD1	NA	TRBJ2-5	CASSRGQGFEGETQYF	TGTGCCAGCAGCCGTGGACAGGGCTTCGAGGGGGAGACCCAGTACTTC
TRBV7-2	NA	NA	TRBJ1-1	CASRLQPVNTEAFF	TGTGCCAGCAGACTCCAACCGGTGAACACTGAAGCTTTCTTT
TRBV6-5	NA	NA	TRBJ2-7	CASSYSGLGTVYEQYF	TGTGCCAGCAGTTACTCCGGTCTTGGGACGGTTTACGAGCAGTACTTC
TRBV29-1	NA	NA	TRBJ2-7	CSVASGGAGYEQYF	TGCAGCGTTGCGTCGGGGGGCGCCGGCTACGAGCAGTACTTC
TRBV2	NA	few	TRBJ2-7	CASRADSTYEQYF	TGTGCCAGCCGTGCCGACTCTACCTACGAGCAGTACTTC
TRBV7-2	NA	NA	TRBJ2-3	CASSLATGTDTQYF	TGTGCCAGCAGCTTAGCCACAGGGACAGATACGCAGTATTTT
TRBV4-3	NA	NA	TRBJ2-4	CASSQDRSIIQYF	TGCGCCAGCAGCCAAGATAGGAGTATCATTCAGTACTTC
TRBV18	TRBD1	few	TRBJ2-6	CASSPADRAGANVLTF	TGTGCCAGCTCACCTGCGGACAGGGCTGGGGCCAACGTCCTGACTTTC
TRBV5-1	NA	few	TRBJ2-6	CASSLEGYSGANVLTF	TGCGCCAGCAGCTTGGAAGGGTACTCTGGGGCCAACGTCCTGACTTTC
TRBV9	TRBD1	few	TRBJ1-4	CASSVGTGTNEKLFF	TGTGCCAGCAGCGTGGGGACAGGGACTAATGAAAAACTGTTTTTT
TRBV20-1	NA	NA	TRBJ2-7	CSARGRREQYF	TGCAGTGCTAGAGGCCGGAGGGAGCAGTACTTC
TRBV5-1	NA	few	TRBJ2-7	CASSWVEGSIYEQYF	TGCGCCAGCAGCTGGGTGGAGGGTAGTATCTACGAGCAGTACTTC
TRBV2	TRBD2	NA	TRBJ2-5	CASSGGLVDETQYF	TGTGCCAGCAGTGGGGGACTAGTCGATGAGACCCAGTACTTC
TRBV2	NA	few	TRBJ2-2	CASSDPTGNTGELFF	TGTGCCAGCAGTGACCCGACAGGAAACACCGGGGAGCTGTTTTTT
TRBV15	TRBD1	few	TRBJ1-1	CATSRDRPTEAFF	TGTGCCACCAGCAGGGACAGGCCCACTGAAGCTTTCTTT
TRBV4-3	NA	NA	TRBJ1-2	CASSQEGTGIYGYTF	TGCGCCAGCAGCCAAGAGGGAACAGGGATCTATGGCTACACCTTC
TRBV15	TRBD1	NA	TRBJ2-1	CATSGTGRGEQFF	TGTGCCACCAGCGGGACAGGGAGGGGTGAGCAGTTCTTC
TRBV5-1	NA	NA	TRBJ2-2	CASSLEAGNTGELFF	TGCGCCAGCAGCTTGGAGGCAGGGAACACCGGGGAGCTGTTTTTT
TRBV11-2	NA	NA	TRBJ2-5	CASSGEGGTQYF	TGTGCCAGCAGCGGCGAGGGGGGGACCCAGTACTTC
TRBV25-1	TRBD1	NA	TRBJ2-3	CASSGWTGATDTQYF	TGTGCCAGCAGTGGATGGACAGGCGCCACAGATACGCAGTATTTT
TRBV1	NA	NA	TRBJ2-7	CTSSTLAGPTSYEQYF	TGCACCAGCAGTACCTTAGCGGGACCTACCTCCTACGAGCAGTACTTC
TRBV6-5	TRBD2	NA	TRBJ2-1	CASSYSGLAPNEQFF	TGTGCCAGCAGTTACTCGGGACTAGCTCCCAATGAGCAGTTCTTC
TRBV20-1	TRBD1	few	TRBJ2-7	CSADRGWEQYF	TGCAGTGCCGACAGGGGGTGGGAGCAGTACTTC
TRBV6-5	NA	NA	TRBJ2-1	CASSFPEAYNEQFF	TGTGCCAGCAGTTTTCCGGAGGCCTACAATGAGCAGTTCTTC
TRBV7-8	NA	once	TRBJ2-1	CASSSGRSSYNEQFF	TGTGCCAGCAGCTCCGGCCGGAGCTCCTACAATGAGCAGTTCTTC
TRBV15	NA	NA	TRBJ2-1	CATSRGRANEQFF	TGTGCCACCAGCAGAGGAAGGGCCAATGAGCAGTTCTTC
TRBV4-3	TRBD2	NA	TRBJ2-1	CASSHGLAGNNEQFF	TGCGCCAGCAGCCACGGACTAGCGGGGAACAATGAGCAGTTCTTC
TRBV25-1	TRBD1	few	TRBJ1-1	CASSDHQGAEAFF	TGTGCCAGCAGTGACCATCAGGGGGCCGAAGCTTTCTTT
TRBV5-4	TRBD2	NA	TRBJ2-1	CASSRGWLAGGQSSYNEQFF	TGTGCCAGCAGCAGGGGTTGGCTAGCGGGAGGGCAGAGCTCCTACAATGAGCAGTTCTTC
TRBV14	TRBD1	few	TRBJ2-1	CASSQEPGQYNEQFF	TGTGCCAGCAGCCAAGAACCGGGACAGTACAATGAGCAGTTCTTC
TRBV27	NA	NA	TRBJ2-2	CASSFRDRAGELFF	TGTGCCAGCAGTTTCCGGGACCGCGCCGGGGAGCTGTTTTTT
TRBV20-1	NA	NA	TRBJ2-3	CSARLEDTQYF	TGCAGTGCTAGACTTGAAGATACGCAGTATTTT
TRBV9	TRBD2	NA	TRBJ2-1	CASSVGLAGGSSYNEQFF	TGTGCCAGCAGCGTAGGTCTAGCGGGAGGGAGCTCCTACAATGAGCAGTTCTTC
TRBV7-8	NA	NA	TRBJ2-5	CASSLAALGAQETQYF	TGTGCCAGCAGCTTAGCGGCCCTGGGAGCGCAAGAGACCCAGTACTTC
TRBV15	NA	NA	TRBJ1-2	CATSVRGRDGYTF	TGTGCCACCAGCGTCCGGGGGAGGGATGGCTACACCTTC
TRBV5-6	NA	few	TRBJ2-4	CASSRQGAKNIQYF	TGTGCCAGCAGCCGGCAGGGAGCCAAAAACATTCAGTACTTC
TRBV7-9	TRBD2	NA	TRBJ2-3	CASSLGAPSGSSDTQYF	TGTGCCAGCAGCTTAGGCGCGCCTAGCGGGAGTTCAGATACGCAGTATTTT
TRBV29-1	NA	few	TRBJ1-1	CSARSTGPNTEAFF	TGCAGCGCTCGATCGACAGGCCCGAACACTGAAGCTTTCTTT
TRBV5-6	NA	NA	TRBJ2-1	CASSLGPQDGYNEQFF	TGTGCCAGCAGCTTAGGACCACAGGACGGCTACAATGAGCAGTTCTTC
TRBV10-3	NA	NA	TRBJ2-7	CAISEVGRGYEQYF	TGTGCCATCAGTGAGGTCGGGAGAGGTTACGAGCAGTACTTC
TRBV30	TRBD2	NA	TRBJ2-7	CAWTSGSLNEQYF	TGTGCCTGGACCAGCGGGAGCTTAAACGAGCAGTACTTC